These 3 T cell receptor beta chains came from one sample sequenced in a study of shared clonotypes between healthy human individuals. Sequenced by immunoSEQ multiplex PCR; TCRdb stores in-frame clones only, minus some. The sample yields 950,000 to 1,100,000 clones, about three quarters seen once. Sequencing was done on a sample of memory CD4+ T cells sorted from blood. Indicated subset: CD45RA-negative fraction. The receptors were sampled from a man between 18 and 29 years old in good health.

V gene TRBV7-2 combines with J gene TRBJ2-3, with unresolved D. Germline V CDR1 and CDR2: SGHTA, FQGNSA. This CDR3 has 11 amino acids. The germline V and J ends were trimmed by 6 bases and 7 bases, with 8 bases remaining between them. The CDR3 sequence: CASSQSYTQYF. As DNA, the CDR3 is TGTGCCAGCAGTCAATCCTATACGCAGTATTTT.

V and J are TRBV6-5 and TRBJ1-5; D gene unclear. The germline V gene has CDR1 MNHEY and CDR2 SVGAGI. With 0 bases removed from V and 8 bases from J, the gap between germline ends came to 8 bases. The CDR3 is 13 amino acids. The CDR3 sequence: CASSYSRQEPQHF. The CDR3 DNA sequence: TGTGCCAGCAGTTACTCGCGGCAGGAGCCCCAGCATTTT.

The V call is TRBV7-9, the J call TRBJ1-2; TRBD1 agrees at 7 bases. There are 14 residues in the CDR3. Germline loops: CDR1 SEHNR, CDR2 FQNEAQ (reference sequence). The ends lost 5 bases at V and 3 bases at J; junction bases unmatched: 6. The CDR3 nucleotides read TGTGCCAGCAGCCCGAGGACAGGAGACTATGGCTACACCTTC. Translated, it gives CASSPRTGDYGYTF.